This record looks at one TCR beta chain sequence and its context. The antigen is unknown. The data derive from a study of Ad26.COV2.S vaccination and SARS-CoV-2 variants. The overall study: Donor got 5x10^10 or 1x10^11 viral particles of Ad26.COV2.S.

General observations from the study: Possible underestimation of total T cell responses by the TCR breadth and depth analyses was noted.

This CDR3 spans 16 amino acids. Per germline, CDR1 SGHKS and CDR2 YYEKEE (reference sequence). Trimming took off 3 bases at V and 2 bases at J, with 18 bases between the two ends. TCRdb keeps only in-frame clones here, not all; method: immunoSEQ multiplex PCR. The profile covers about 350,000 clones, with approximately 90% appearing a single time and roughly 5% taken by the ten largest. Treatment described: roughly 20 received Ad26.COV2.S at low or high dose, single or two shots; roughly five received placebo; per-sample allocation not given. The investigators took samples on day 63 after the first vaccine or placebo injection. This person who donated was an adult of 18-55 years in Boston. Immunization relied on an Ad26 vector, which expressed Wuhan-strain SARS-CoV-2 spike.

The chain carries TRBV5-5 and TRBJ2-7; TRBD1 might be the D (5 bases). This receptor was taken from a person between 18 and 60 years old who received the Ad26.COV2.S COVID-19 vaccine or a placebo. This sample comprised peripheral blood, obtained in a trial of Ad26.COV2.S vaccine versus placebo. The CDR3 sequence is CASSSGGYRKPYEQYF. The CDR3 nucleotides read TGTGCCAGCAGCTCCGGTGGTTACAGGAAACCCTACGAGCAGTACTTC. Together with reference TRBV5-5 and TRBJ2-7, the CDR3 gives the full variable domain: DAGVTQSPTHLIKTRGQQVTLRCSPISGHKSVSWYQQVLGQGPQFIFQYYEKEERGRGNFPDRFSARQFPNYSSELNVNALLLGDSALYLCASSSGGYRKPYEQYFGPGTRLTVT.